This TCR beta chain was retrieved from a study of blood T cell repertoires in COVID-19. Across the whole study: Sources were T cells, B-cell-depleted T cells, or PBMCs; the material itself was cDNA or gDNA.

CDR3 length equals 13 residues. V lost 4 bases to trimming and J lost 5 bases, with 10 bases between them. Germline loops: CDR1 SGHRS, CDR2 YFSETQ. Source study methods: Counts of nucleated cells, estimated from reference gene primer amplification, were obtained. Profiled with immunoSEQ multiplex PCR; TCRdb holds only in-frame clones, not every one. V and J calls and clone size are copied from that table; D and trimming were computed from the DNA. The repertoire consists of more than 15,000 clones, with roughly 85% occurring once and the leading ten covering around 29%. The TCR was taken from a human donor with active COVID-19. The donor label of this sample is uncertain. J is TRBJ2-1 and V is TRBV5-1, with D perhaps matching TRBD2 (6 bases). Sequenced sample: peripheral blood. CDR3 in DNA: TGCGCCAGCAGCGTGTGGGGGGACAATGAGCAGTTCTTC. This sequence encodes CASSVWGDNEQFF.